This record concerns one T cell receptor (beta chain) sequence. Its antigen specificity is not known. The input lacks base qualities; no much larger clone sits a single base away. The data are from a study of T-cell reconstitution after alpha-beta-depleted transplantation in children (TCRdb year 2016). With respect to the entire study: The study quantitatively tracked T-cell immune reconstitution after TCRalphabeta/CD19-depleted allogeneic hematopoietic cell transplantation in children using TCR repertoire profiling.

Library method: PCR. For sequencing, an Illumina HiSeq 2500 was employed. TCR libraries were prepared with molecular barcoding, using unique molecular identifiers to normalize TCRbeta repertoire quantification. TCRdb trimmed public reads at Q25 via fastp, called clones via MiXCR and kept in-frame beta chains. Rows are unified per CDR3 protein, each entry keeping the most common DNA and genes. Counted in this sample were 490,000 or so distinct CDR3 sequences; about 12% of them appeared once. The ten largest clones represent about 6% of the sample. Including the terminal cysteine and phenylalanine, the CDR3 comprises 14 residues. Only the CDR3 DNA is retained, 42 bases long and in frame from the first base. The germline V gene supplies CDR1 SGHRS and CDR2 YFSETQ. Trimming removed 6 bases from V and 6 bases from J; the gene matches leave 9 bases unexplained.

The chain is assembled from TRBV5-1 and TRBJ2-7, with TRBD1 matching 10 junction bases. The sequencing used PBMCs from the stem cell graft donor, collected from the stem cell graft. This TCR was sampled from a human donor who donated a stem cell graft to a child with combined immunodeficiency. The CDR3 region has the sequence CASNSGTGDTEQYF. The DNA is TGCGCCAGCAACTCCGGGACAGGGGATACCGAGCAGTACTTC.